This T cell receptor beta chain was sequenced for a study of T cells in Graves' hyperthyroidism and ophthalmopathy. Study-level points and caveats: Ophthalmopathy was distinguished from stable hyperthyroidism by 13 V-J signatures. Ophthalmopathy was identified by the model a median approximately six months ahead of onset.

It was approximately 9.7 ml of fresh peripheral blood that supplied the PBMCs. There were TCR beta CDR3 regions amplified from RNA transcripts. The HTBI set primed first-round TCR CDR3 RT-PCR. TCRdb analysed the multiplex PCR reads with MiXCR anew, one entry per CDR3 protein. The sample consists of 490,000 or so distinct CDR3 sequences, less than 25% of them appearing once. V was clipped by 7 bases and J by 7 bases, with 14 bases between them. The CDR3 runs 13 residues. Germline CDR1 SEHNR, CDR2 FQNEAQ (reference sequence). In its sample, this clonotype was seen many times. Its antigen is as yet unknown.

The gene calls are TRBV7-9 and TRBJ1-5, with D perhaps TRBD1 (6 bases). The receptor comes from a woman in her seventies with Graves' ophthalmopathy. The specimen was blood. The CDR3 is CASTRGAHQPQHF. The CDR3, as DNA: TGTGCCAGCACCCGGGGGGCACACCAGCCCCAGCATTTT.